This TCR beta chain is drawn from a study of cytomegalovirus exposure and HLA in healthy donors. In nominal health when sampled, donors likely had unrecorded immune exposures nonetheless. Germline V gene lookup returns CDR1 LNHDA and CDR2 SQIVND (reference sequence). Trimming stripped 6 bases from V and 8 bases from J, with 23 bases between. The CDR3 sequence is 16 residues long. Regarding the study as a whole: The authors later linked a missense DCLRE1C variant to TCR beta V- and J-gene trimming.

Primers: 60 Vbeta forward and 13 Jbeta reverse. Libraries were prepared by immunoSEQ multiplex PCR; TCRdb keeps only in-frame clonotypes and omits some of them. The repertoire holds 150,000 to 200,000 clones, with roughly four fifths as singletons. Note on this clone: The antigen is unknown.

The origin of this receptor is a man aged 45-65 years in good health and CMV-seropositive. Sequencing used PBMCs. V is TRBV19 and J is TRBJ2-1; the D gene is possibly TRBD2 (6 bases). This CDR3 reads CASREGSGPPIHEQFF. The CDR3 DNA is TGTGCCAGTAGGGAGGGAAGCGGACCACCGATCCATGAGCAGTTCTTC.